This is a list of T cell receptor beta chains from one sample in a study of cytomegalovirus exposure and HLA in healthy donors. Using immunoSEQ multiplex PCR, the repertoire was profiled, and TCRdb retains in-frame clones only, with some absent. Of about 140,000 clones listed, more than 70% are singletons. Sequencing input: PBMCs. These receptors were taken from a man aged 18 to 29 in good health and CMV-seropositive. CDR3s include the opening cysteine and the closing phenylalanine or tryptophan. D genes are given only for firm matches. Size is stated for part of the rows, as once, few or many counts, or as a class when the clone is expanded.

CDR3nt: TGTGCCAGCAGTGAATATACTTCGGGCACCGGGGAGCTGTTTTTT
CDR3aa: CASSEYTSGTGELFF
v_gene: TRBV25-1
len: 15
j_gene: TRBJ2-2
d_gene: .
abundance: .

CDR3nt: TGTGCCTGGAGTGTCCAAATGGCCTCGGGGGGAACAGATACGCAGTATTTT
CDR3aa: CAWSVQMASGGTDTQYF
v_gene: TRBV30
len: 17
j_gene: TRBJ2-3
d_gene: TRBD2
abundance: .

CDR3nt: TGCGCCAGCAGCTCTAGCGGAGCGCACACAGATACGCAGTATTTT
CDR3aa: CASSSSGAHTDTQYF
v_gene: TRBV5-1
len: 15
j_gene: TRBJ2-3
d_gene: TRBD2
abundance: .

CDR3nt: TGTGCCAGCAGCTCCGAGGGTGGAGACTACAATGAGCAGTTCTTC
CDR3aa: CASSSEGGDYNEQFF
v_gene: TRBV7-9
len: 15
j_gene: TRBJ2-1
d_gene: .
abundance: .

CDR3nt: TGTGCCAGCAGCGACCGCGGGGCGGAGACCCAGTACTTC
CDR3aa: CASSDRGAETQYF
v_gene: TRBV6-6
len: 13
j_gene: TRBJ2-5
d_gene: .
abundance: .

CDR3nt: TGCAGCGTTGATGGAATCCGGCGGGAGGGCCCCAATGAGCAGTTCTTC
CDR3aa: CSVDGIRREGPNEQFF
v_gene: TRBV29-1
len: 16
j_gene: TRBJ2-1
d_gene: TRBD2
abundance: .

CDR3nt: TGTGCCAGCAGTGAAGGCCAGACAGGGGACTATGGCTACACCTTC
CDR3aa: CASSEGQTGDYGYTF
v_gene: TRBV2
len: 15
j_gene: TRBJ1-2
d_gene: TRBD1
abundance: few

CDR3nt: TGTGCCAGCAGTTACTGGGGACAGGGCGATACCGGGGAGCTGTTTTTT
CDR3aa: CASSYWGQGDTGELFF
v_gene: TRBV6-5
len: 16
j_gene: TRBJ2-2
d_gene: TRBD1
abundance: .

CDR3nt: TGTGCCAGCAGCCCTCAAATGACAGGGATGAGGACTGAAGCTTTCTTT
CDR3aa: CASSPQMTGMRTEAFF
v_gene: TRBV7-9
len: 16
j_gene: TRBJ1-1
d_gene: TRBD1
abundance: .

CDR3nt: TGTGCCAGCAGCTCCCCTCGGGGGGGCGAGCGGGATACGCAGTATTTT
CDR3aa: CASSSPRGGERDTQYF
v_gene: TRBV9
len: 16
j_gene: TRBJ2-3
d_gene: TRBD2
abundance: .

CDR3nt: TGCGCCAGCAGCTCGGCAGGGTCGAGCACTGAAGCTTTCTTT
CDR3aa: CASSSAGSSTEAFF
v_gene: TRBV5-1
len: 14
j_gene: TRBJ1-1
d_gene: .
abundance: .

CDR3nt: TGTGCCAGCAGTTCCGGGACAGGGTACGAGCAGTACTTC
CDR3aa: CASSSGTGYEQYF
v_gene: TRBV28
len: 13
j_gene: TRBJ2-7
d_gene: TRBD1
abundance: .

CDR3nt: TGTGCCAGCAGCTTAGACAAATATGGCTACACCTTC
CDR3aa: CASSLDKYGYTF
v_gene: TRBV7-9
len: 12
j_gene: TRBJ1-2
d_gene: .
abundance: .

CDR3nt: TGTGCCAGCAGCCTAAAGGGGGGTCGGGACAGACCCTACGAGCAGTACTTC
CDR3aa: CASSLKGGRDRPYEQYF
v_gene: TRBV6-7
len: 17
j_gene: TRBJ2-7
d_gene: .
abundance: .

CDR3nt: TGTGCCACCAGCACTATTCAGGCCAATGAGCAGTTCTTC
CDR3aa: CATSTIQANEQFF
v_gene: TRBV15
len: 13
j_gene: TRBJ2-1
d_gene: .
abundance: .

CDR3nt: TGTGCCAGCAGTTTTTCCCGCAGGGGGCGAATGGGTAACACTGAAGCTTTCTTT
CDR3aa: CASSFSRRGRMGNTEAFF
v_gene: TRBV28
len: 18
j_gene: TRBJ1-1
d_gene: TRBD1
abundance: .

CDR3nt: TGTGCCAGCAGCCCGCGGGACTCCGTCTACGAGCAGTACTTC
CDR3aa: CASSPRDSVYEQYF
v_gene: TRBV4-2
len: 14
j_gene: TRBJ2-7
d_gene: .
abundance: .

CDR3nt: TGTGCCACCAGCAGAGGTGAAGGGGTGTATGGAAACACCATATATTTT
CDR3aa: CATSRGEGVYGNTIYF
v_gene: TRBV15
len: 16
j_gene: TRBJ1-3
d_gene: .
abundance: few

CDR3nt: TGTGCCAGCTCACCATGGGCAACGCCTGGCAATCAGCCCCAGCATTTT
CDR3aa: CASSPWATPGNQPQHF
v_gene: TRBV18
len: 16
j_gene: TRBJ1-5
d_gene: .
abundance: .

CDR3nt: TGTGCCAGCAGCCCTTATAGCGGGAGCGGGTTGGGGCAGTACTTC
CDR3aa: CASSPYSGSGLGQYF
v_gene: TRBV9
len: 15
j_gene: TRBJ2-7
d_gene: TRBD2
abundance: few

CDR3nt: TGTGCCAGCAGTGGGACACTGAACACTGAAGCTTTCTTT
CDR3aa: CASSGTLNTEAFF
v_gene: TRBV2
len: 13
j_gene: TRBJ1-1
d_gene: .
abundance: .

CDR3nt: TGTGCCAGCAGTTTACTTCAGGGAACGAACACTGAAGCTTTCTTT
CDR3aa: CASSLLQGTNTEAFF
v_gene: TRBV28
len: 15
j_gene: TRBJ1-1
d_gene: .
abundance: .

CDR3nt: TGTGCCAGCAGCTTAGCGCTAGGGGGACTAGCGTCGGGTGAGCAGTTCTTC
CDR3aa: CASSLALGGLASGEQFF
v_gene: TRBV7-8
len: 17
j_gene: TRBJ2-1
d_gene: TRBD2
abundance: .

CDR3nt: TGTGCCAGCAGAACCTATGCGGCTCCCTACGAGCAGTACTTC
CDR3aa: CASRTYAAPYEQYF
v_gene: TRBV6-6
len: 14
j_gene: TRBJ2-7
d_gene: .
abundance: .

CDR3nt: TGCGCCAGCAGCTTGGGCCCAATAGGAGCAACTAATGAAAAACTGTTTTTT
CDR3aa: CASSLGPIGATNEKLFF
v_gene: TRBV5-1
len: 17
j_gene: TRBJ1-4
d_gene: .
abundance: .

CDR3nt: TGTGCCAGCAGCCCAGTGACTAGCGGAGGGCGGCAGTTCTTC
CDR3aa: CASSPVTSGGRQFF
v_gene: TRBV7-7
len: 14
j_gene: TRBJ2-1
d_gene: TRBD2
abundance: .

CDR3nt: TGTGCCAGCAGCTTAGTGGGTGGGCCGAATGAGCAGTTCTTC
CDR3aa: CASSLVGGPNEQFF
v_gene: TRBV7-2
len: 14
j_gene: TRBJ2-1
d_gene: .
abundance: .